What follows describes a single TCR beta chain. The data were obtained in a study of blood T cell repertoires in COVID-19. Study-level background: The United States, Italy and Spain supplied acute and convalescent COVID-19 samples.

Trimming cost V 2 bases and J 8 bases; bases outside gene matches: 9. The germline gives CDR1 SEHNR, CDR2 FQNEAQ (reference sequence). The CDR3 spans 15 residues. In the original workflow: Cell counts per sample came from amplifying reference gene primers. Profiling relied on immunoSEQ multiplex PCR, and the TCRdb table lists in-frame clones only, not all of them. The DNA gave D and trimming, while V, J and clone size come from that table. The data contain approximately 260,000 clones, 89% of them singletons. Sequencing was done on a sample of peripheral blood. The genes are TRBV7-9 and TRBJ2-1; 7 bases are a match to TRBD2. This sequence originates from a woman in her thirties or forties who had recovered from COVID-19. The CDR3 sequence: CASSLFGGRGDEQFF. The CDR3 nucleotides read TGTGCCAGCAGCTTATTTGGTGGGAGGGGTGATGAGCAGTTCTTC.